This paragraph reports one T cell receptor beta chain. There are 14 residues in the CDR3. Germline V gene data show CDR1 as SGHVS and CDR2 as FQNEAQ. The V segment lost 5 bases and the J segment 6 bases; nucleotides outside the gene matches: 8. These data belong to a study of OX40 agonist ivuxolimab in advanced cancers. Clones were sequenced by immunoSEQ multiplex PCR, and TCRdb holds only the in-frame ones, with some missing. This table has approximately 39,000 clones, more than 70% appearing once. The sequence was obtained from an adult with an advanced solid tumor such as melanoma, head and neck, liver or kidney cancer. The chain recombines TRBV7-8 with TRBJ2-5, with TRBD2 matching over 8 bases. The sample here was CD4+ or CD8+ T cells sorted from blood, taken in a trial of the OX40 agonist ivuxolimab. The CDR3 DNA reads as TGTGCCAGCAGCCGAGCGGGAGAGGGGAAGACCCAGTACTTC. Encoded protein: CASSRAGEGKTQYF.